This T cell receptor beta chain stems from a study of blood T cell repertoires in COVID-19. Overall study context: Whether acute or convalescent, the COVID-19 samples came from the United States, Italy and Spain. T cells, B-cell-depleted T cells, or PBMCs provided the cDNA or gDNA that served as material.

Recovered Cohort 3 donors showed two negative PCRs, clearance, or symptom resolution. The sample holds a few counts of this clone. Profiled with immunoSEQ multiplex PCR; TCRdb holds only in-frame clones, not every one. The sample consists of roughly 150,000 clones, under 90% of them appearing once. Germline V gives CDR1 LNHDA, CDR2 SQIVND (reference sequence). This CDR3 spans 14 amino acids. Trimming removed 3 bases from V and 2 bases from J; junction bases left unmatched: 3. The sequence was collected from a woman in her 50s who had recovered from COVID-19. The chain recombines TRBV19 with TRBJ2-7, with TRBD1 identical over 8 bases. The material sequenced was PBMCs or T cells enriched from blood (not recorded which). The CDR3 is CASSMGDRPYEQYF. In DNA, the CDR3 is TGTGCCAGTAGTATGGGGGACAGGCCCTACGAGCAGTACTTC.